What follows is one T cell receptor beta chain and its context. The V and J ends lost 4 bases and 2 bases respectively, with 17 bases between them. The CDR3 totals 16 residues. Germline assignment: CDR1 SGHNT and CDR2 YYREEE (reference sequence). These data originate in a study of blood T cell repertoires in COVID-19. About the study: Material from acute and convalescent COVID-19 was sourced from the United States, Italy and Spain.

Clones were sequenced by immunoSEQ multiplex PCR, and TCRdb holds only the in-frame ones, with some missing. The data contain tens of thousands of clones, about 88% of them singletons. The specimen was peripheral blood. The clonotype was recovered from a man in his fifties in a cohort sampled during active COVID-19. The chain joins TRBV5-4 to TRBJ2-3; TRBD1 is a possible D gene (5 bases). CDR3 nucleotides: TGTGCCAGCAGCCCACAGGTTACCCCCGACACAGATACGCAGTATTTT. It is translated as CASSPQVTPDTDTQYF.